This T cell receptor beta chain was identified in a study of cytomegalovirus exposure and HLA in healthy donors. Every donor was a healthy person donating bone marrow. Though nominally healthy at sampling, donors likely had unrecorded immune exposures. 13 Jbeta primers and 60 Vbeta primers were used for the PCR. The table came from immunoSEQ multiplex PCR; TCRdb's copy has only in-frame clones and leaves some out. The table counts about 60,000 clones; around 15% lies in the top ten. This CDR3 contains 15 residues. CDR1 is SGHAT, CDR2 FQNNGV, per germline. V lost 2 bases and J lost 1, with 11 bases in between.

The chain joins TRBV11-2 to TRBJ1-1; D is unclear. Sequencing was performed on PBMCs. This TCR was sampled from a boy between 5 and 17 years old in good health and CMV-seronegative. CDR3 DNA: TGTGCCAGCAGCTTAATCTACAGCTCGAACACTGAAGCTTTCTTT. Amino acid sequence: CASSLIYSSNTEAFF.